The clone carrying this TCR beta chain was picked up a small number of times. Its antigen is still unknown. This sample stems from a study of CD8 T cells in ankylosing spondylitis. Construction of TCR beta libraries was performed using quantitative 5'-RACE with molecular barcodes. TCRdb independently ran MiXCR on the 5' RACE reads; one entry per CDR3 protein. The repertoire holds around 150,000 distinct CDR3 sequences, with approximately 32% as singletons. The study's findings and limits: Earlier authors reported some of these motif variants in reactive arthritis synovial fluid and blood. There was a TCR beta motif, made of fewer than 10 highly homologous variants, that appeared characteristic of ankylosing spondylitis blood.

Germline CDR1 and CDR2: DFQATT and SNEGSKA (reference sequence). The CDR3 totals 14 residues. Trimming stripped 1 base from V and 5 bases from J, with 14 bases between. Sequencing input: synovial fluid, either unsorted or a sorted T cell fraction (not recorded which). V is TRBV20-1 and J is TRBJ1-2; D perhaps matches TRBD1 (5 bases). The sequence was obtained from a male donor with ankylosing spondylitis. The CDR3 reads CSARADGRVYGYTF. CDR3 nucleotide sequence: TGCAGTGCTAGAGCGGATGGCAGGGTGTATGGCTACACCTTC.